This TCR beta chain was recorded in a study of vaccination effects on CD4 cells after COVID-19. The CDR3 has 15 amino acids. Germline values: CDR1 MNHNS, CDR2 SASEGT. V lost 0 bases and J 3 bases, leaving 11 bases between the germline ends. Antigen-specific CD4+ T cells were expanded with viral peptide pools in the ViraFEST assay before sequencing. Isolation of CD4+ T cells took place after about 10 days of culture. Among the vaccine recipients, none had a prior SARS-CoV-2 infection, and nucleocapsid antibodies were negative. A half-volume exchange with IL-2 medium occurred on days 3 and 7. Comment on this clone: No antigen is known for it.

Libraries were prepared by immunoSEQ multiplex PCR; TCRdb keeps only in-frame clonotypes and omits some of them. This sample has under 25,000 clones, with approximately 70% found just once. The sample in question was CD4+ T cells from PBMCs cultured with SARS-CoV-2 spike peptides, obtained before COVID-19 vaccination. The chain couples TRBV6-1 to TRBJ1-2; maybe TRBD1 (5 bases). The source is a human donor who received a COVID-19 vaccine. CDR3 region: CASSEAWGGYYGYTF. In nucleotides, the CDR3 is TGTGCCAGCAGTGAAGCTTGGGGGGGGTACTATGGCTACACCTTC.